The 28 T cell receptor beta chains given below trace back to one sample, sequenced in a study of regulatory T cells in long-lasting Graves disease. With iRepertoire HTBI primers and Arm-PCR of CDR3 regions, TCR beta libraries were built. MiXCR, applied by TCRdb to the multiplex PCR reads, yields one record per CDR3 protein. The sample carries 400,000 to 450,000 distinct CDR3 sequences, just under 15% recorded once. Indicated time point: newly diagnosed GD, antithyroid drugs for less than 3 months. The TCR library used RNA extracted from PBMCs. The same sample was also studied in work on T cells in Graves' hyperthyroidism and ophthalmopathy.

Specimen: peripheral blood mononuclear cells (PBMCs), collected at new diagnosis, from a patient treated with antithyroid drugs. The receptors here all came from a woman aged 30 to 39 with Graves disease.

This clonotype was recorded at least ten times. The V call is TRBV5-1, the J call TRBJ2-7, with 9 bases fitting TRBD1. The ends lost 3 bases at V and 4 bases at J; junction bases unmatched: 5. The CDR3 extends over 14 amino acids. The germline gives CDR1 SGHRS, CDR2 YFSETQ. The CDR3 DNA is TGCGCCAGCAGCTGGACCGGGACAGGGTACGAGCAGTACTTC. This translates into CASSWTGTGYEQYF.

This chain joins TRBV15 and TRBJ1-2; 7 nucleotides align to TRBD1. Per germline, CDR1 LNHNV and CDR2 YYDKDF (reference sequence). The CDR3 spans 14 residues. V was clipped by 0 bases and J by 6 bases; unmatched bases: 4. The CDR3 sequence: CATSRDIQGNGYTF. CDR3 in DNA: TGTGCCACCAGCAGAGACATACAGGGGAATGGCTACACCTTC.

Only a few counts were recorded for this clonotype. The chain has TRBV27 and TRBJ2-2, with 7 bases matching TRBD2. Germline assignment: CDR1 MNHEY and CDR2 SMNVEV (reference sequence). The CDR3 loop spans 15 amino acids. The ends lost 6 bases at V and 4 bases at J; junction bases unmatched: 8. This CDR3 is CASRWEGRFTGELFF. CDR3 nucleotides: TGTGCCAGCAGGTGGGAGGGCCGGTTCACCGGGGAGCTGTTTTTT.

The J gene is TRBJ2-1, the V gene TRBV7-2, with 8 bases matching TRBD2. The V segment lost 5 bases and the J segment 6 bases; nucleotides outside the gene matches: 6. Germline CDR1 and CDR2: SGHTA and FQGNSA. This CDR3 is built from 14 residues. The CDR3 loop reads CASSQRESPNEQFF. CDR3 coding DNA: TGTGCCAGCAGCCAGCGGGAGTCCCCCAATGAGCAGTTCTTC. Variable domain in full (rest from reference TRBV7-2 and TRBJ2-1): GAGVSQSPSNKVTEKGKDVELRCDPISGHTALYWYRQSLGQGLEFLIYFQGNSAPDKSGLPSDRFSAERTGGSVSTLTIQRTQQEDSAVYLCASSQRESPNEQFFGPGTRLTVL.

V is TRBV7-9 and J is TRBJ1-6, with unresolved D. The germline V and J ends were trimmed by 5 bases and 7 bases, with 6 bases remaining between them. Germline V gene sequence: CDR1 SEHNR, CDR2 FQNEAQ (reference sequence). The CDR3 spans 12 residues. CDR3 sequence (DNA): TGTGCCAGCAGCGAGTTGAATTCACCCCTCCACTTT. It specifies CASSELNSPLHF.

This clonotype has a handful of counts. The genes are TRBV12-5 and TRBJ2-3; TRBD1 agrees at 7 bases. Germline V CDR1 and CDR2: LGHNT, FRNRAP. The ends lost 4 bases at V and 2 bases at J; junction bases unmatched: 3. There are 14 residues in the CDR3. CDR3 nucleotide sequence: TGTGCTAGTGGTTCCGGGACAGACACAGATACGCAGTATTTT. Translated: CASGSGTDTDTQYF.

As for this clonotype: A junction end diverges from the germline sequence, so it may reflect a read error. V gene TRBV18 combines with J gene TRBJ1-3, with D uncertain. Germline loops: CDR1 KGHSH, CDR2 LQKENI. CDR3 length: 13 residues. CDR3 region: CANSSAGGNTIYF. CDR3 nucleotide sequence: TGTGCCAACTCATCGGCCGGGGGAAACACCATATATTTT.

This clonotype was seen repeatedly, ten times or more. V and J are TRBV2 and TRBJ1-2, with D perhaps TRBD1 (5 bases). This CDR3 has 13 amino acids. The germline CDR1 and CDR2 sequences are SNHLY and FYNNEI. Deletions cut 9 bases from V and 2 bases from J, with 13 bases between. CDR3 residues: CARPPTENYGYTF. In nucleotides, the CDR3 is TGTGCCAGGCCCCCGACAGAAAACTATGGCTACACCTTC. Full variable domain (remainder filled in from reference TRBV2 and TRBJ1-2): EPEVTQTPSHQVTQMGQEVILRCVPISNHLYFYWYRQILGQKVEFLVSFYNNEISEKSEIFDDQFSVERPDGSNFTLKIRSTKLEDSAMYFCARPPTENYGYTFGSGTRLTVV.

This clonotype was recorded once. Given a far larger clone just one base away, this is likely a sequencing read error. CDR3 sequence reads: CASSQDSYEQHF. The CDR3 region has the DNA TGTGCCAGCAGCCAAGACTCATACGAGCAGCACTTC. V and J are TRBV7-9 and TRBJ2-4; D gene unclear. Germline values: CDR1 SEHNR, CDR2 FQNEAQ (reference sequence). The CDR3 consists of 12 residues. Supplemented by reference TRBV7-9 and TRBJ2-4, the full variable domain reads DTGVSQNPRHKITKRGQNVTFRCDPISEHNRLYWYRQTLGQGPEFLTYFQNEAQLEKSRLLSDRFSAERPKGSFSTLEIQRTEQGDSAMYLCASSQDSYEQHFGAGTRLSVL.

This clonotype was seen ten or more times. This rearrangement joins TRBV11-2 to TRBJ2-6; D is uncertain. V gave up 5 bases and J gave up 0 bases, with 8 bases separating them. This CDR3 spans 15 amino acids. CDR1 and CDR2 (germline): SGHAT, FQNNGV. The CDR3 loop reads CASSTVVSGANVLTF. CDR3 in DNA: TGTGCCAGCAGCACCGTGGTCTCTGGGGCCAACGTCCTGACTTTC.

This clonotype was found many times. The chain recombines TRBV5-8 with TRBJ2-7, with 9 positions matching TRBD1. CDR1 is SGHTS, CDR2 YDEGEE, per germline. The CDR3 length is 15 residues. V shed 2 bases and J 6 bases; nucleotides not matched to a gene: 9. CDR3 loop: CASSFSGGQGSEQYF. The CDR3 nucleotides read TGTGCCAGCAGCTTTTCCGGTGGACAGGGGTCCGAGCAGTACTTC.

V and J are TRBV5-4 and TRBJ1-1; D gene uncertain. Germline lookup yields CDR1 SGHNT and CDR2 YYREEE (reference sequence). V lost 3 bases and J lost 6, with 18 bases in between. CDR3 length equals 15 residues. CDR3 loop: CASSSGNTRTPEAFF. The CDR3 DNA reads TGTGCCAGCAGCTCCGGGAATACTCGGACTCCTGAAGCTTTCTTT. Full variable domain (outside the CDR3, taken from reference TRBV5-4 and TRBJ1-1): ETGVTQSPTHLIKTRGQQVTLRCSSQSGHNTVSWYQQALGQGPQFIFQYYREEENGRGNFPPRFSGLQFPNYSSELNVNALELDDSALYLCASSSGNTRTPEAFFGQGTRLTVV.

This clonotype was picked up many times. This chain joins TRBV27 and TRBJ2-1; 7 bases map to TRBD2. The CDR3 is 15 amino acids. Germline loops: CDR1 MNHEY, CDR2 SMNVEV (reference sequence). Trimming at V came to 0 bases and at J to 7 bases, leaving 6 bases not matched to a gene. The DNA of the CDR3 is TGTGCCAGCAGTTTATCCGGGACTACTCCGAATGAGCAGTTCTTC. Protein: CASSLSGTTPNEQFF.

Here the CDR3 reads CASSEWSGGGEQFF. The CDR3 DNA follows: TGCGCCAGCAGTGAATGGTCCGGCGGGGGTGAGCAGTTCTTC. The chain recombines TRBV10-1 with TRBJ2-1, with 7 bases lining up with TRBD2. The junction had 8 bases not matched to a gene; V was cut back by 3 bases and J by 9 bases. This CDR3 has 14 amino acids. Germline loops: CDR1 WNHNN, CDR2 SYGVQD (reference sequence).

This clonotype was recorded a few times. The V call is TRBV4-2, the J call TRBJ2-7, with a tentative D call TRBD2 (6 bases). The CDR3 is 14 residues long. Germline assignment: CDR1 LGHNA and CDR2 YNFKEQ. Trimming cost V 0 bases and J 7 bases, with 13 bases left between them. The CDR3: CASSQDSEAGEQYF. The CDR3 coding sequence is TGTGCCAGCAGCCAAGATAGCGAGGCGGGGGAGCAGTACTTC.

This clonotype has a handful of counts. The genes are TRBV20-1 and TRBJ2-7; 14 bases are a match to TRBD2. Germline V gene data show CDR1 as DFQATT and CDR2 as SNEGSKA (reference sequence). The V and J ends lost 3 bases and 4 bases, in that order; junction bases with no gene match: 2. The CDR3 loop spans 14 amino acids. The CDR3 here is CSARGTSGSYEQYF. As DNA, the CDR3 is TGCAGTGCTAGGGGGACTAGCGGGAGTTACGAGCAGTACTTC.

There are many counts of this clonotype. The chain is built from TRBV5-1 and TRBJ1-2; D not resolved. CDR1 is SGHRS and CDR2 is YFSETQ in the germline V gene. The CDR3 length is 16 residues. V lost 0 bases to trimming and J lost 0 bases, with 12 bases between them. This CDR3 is CASSLDPQIPNYGYTF. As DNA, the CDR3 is TGCGCCAGCAGCTTGGACCCACAAATCCCTAACTATGGCTACACCTTC. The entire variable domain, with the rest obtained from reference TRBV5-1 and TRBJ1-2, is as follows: KAGVTQTPRYLIKTRGQQVTLSCSPISGHRSVSWYQQTPGQGLQFLFEYFSETQRNKGNFPGRFSGRQFSNSRSEMNVSTLELGDSALYLCASSLDPQIPNYGYTFGSGTRLTVV.

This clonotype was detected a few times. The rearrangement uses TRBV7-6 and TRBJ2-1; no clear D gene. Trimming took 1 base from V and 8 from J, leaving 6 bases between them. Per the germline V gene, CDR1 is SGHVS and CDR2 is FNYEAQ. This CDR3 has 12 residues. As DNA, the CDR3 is TGTGCCAGCAGCTTAGGTGAAGATGAGCAGTTCTTC. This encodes CASSLGEDEQFF.

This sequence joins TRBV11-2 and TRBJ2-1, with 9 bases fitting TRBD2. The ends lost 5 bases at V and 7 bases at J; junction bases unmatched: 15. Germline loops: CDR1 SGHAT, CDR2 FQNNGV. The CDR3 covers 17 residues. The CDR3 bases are TGTGCCAGCAGCCGTCTGACTTTGCGGGAGGGCCTGAATGAGCAGTTCTTC. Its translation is CASSRLTLREGLNEQFF.

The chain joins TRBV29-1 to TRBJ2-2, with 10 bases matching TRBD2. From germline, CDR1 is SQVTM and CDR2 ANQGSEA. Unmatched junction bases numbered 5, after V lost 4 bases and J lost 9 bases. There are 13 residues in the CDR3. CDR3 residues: CSVAVTSGRELFF. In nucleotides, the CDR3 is TGCAGCGTTGCCGTAACTAGCGGGAGGGAGCTGTTTTTT.

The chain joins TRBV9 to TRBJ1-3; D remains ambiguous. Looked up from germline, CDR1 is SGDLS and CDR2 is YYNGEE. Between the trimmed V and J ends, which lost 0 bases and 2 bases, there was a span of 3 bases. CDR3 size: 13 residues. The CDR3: CASSVGTGNTIYF. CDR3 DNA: TGTGCCAGCAGCGTAGGTACTGGAAACACCATATATTTT.

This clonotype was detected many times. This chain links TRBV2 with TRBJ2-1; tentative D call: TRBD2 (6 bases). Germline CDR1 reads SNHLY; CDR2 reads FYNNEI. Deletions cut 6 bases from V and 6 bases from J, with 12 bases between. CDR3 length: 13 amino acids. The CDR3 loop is CASSPLEGNEQFF. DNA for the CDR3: TGTGCCAGCAGCCCACTGGAGGGCAATGAGCAGTTCTTC.

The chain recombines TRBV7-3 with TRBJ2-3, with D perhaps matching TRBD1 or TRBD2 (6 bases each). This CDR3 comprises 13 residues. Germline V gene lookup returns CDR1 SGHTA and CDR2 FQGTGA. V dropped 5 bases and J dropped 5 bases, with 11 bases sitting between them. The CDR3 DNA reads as TGTGCCAGCAGCGGCGGGACACAAGATACGCAGTATTTT. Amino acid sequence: CASSGGTQDTQYF.

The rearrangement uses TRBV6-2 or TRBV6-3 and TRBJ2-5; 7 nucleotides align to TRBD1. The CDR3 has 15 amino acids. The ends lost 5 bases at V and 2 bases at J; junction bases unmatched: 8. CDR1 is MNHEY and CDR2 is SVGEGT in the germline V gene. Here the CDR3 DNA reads TGTGCCAGCAGTGAACTACAGGGGATTCAAGAGACCCAGTACTTC. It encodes CASSELQGIQETQYF.

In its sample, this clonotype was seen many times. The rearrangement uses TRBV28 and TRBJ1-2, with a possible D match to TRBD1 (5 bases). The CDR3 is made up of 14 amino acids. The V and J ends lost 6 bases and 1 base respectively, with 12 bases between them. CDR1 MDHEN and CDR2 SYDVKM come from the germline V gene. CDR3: CASRPWGDNYGYTF. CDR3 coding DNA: TGTGCCAGCAGGCCTTGGGGGGATAACTATGGCTACACCTTC.

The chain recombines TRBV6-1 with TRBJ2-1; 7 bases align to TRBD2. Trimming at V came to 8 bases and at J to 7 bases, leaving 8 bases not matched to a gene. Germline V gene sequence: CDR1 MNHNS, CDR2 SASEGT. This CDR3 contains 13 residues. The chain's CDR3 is CASARGSWNEQFF. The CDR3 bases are TGTGCCAGCGCCCGCGGGAGCTGGAATGAGCAGTTCTTC.

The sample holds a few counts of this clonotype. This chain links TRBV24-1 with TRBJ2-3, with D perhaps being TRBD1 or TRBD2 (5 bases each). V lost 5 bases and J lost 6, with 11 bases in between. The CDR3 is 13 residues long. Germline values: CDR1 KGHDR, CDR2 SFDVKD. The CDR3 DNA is TGTGCCACCAGTGTAGATTGGGGGGATACGCAGTATTTT. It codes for CATSVDWGDTQYF.

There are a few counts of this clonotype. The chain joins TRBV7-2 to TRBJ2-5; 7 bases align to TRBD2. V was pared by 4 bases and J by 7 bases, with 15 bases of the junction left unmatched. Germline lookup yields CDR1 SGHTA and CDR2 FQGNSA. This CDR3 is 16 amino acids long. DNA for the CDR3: TGTGCCAGCAGCTCCTTAAGGCACCCGGGCGGGGGGACCCAGTACTTC. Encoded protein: CASSSLRHPGGGTQYF.